The sequence of this TCR beta chain was determined in a study of PD-L1 blockade in urothelial cancer. Study in general: Treatment start was followed by blood analysis at 3 weeks (second dose) and again at 6 weeks. The median number of T cells present in blood samples was roughly 140,000.

General study findings and limits: Blood TCR clonality below the median before treatment was a predictor of better survival.

V was cut by 3 bases and J by 0 bases, with 9 bases left in between. There are 15 residues in the CDR3. Germline CDR1 and CDR2: MGHRA and YSYEKL. Time point in this sample: pretreatment peripheral blood. Of note for this clone: Its antigen is still unknown.

Added to each PCR by spiking were synthetic TCR analog templates. Clones were read by immunoSEQ multiplex PCR, and TCRdb kept only the in-frame ones, dropping some. The sample lists about 87,000 clones; roughly 84% were seen once. This TCR was sampled from a man aged 60-69 years with urothelial cancer. The chain carries TRBV4-1 and TRBJ1-3; D unclear. The sample here was PBMCs, taken around atezolizumab (anti-PD-L1) treatment. CDR3: CASSQTQDSGNTIYF. The CDR3 DNA is TGCGCCAGCAGCCAGACCCAGGACTCTGGAAACACCATATATTTT.